The rows below give T cell receptor beta chains drawn from one sample of a study of coeliac disease. Assay: immunoSEQ multiplex PCR; the TCRdb copy retains only in-frame clones and omits some. The sample holds over 8,000 clones; 57% are singletons and the top ten take 8.5% to 10%. Sequences were obtained from intraepithelial lymphocytes from the gut. The receptors shown here come from a woman aged 55-69 years with celiac disease. The CDR3 runs from the conserved cysteine through the conserved F or W. A D gene is named only where the DNA matches it firmly. Size is omitted from some rows. Given values are once, few, many or a class for expanded clones.

d_call	j_call	v_call	clone_size	cdr3_nt	cdr3_aa
.	TRBJ2-7	TRBV4-1	medium-sized	TGCGCCAGCAGCCAACAGGGCTACGAGCAGTACTTC	CASSQQGYEQYF
TRBD2	TRBJ2-7	TRBV7-3	.	TGTGCCAGCAGCTTATCCGGCGGGGGTTCGATACAGGAGCAGTACTTC	CASSLSGGGSIQEQYF
TRBD1	TRBJ2-7	TRBV6-5	.	TGTGCCAGCAGTTACGTGGGGACAGGGTCCGAGCAGTACTTC	CASSYVGTGSEQYF
.	TRBJ2-7	TRBV28	.	TGTGCCAGCAGTTTATCCCGGGTCGAGCAGTACTTC	CASSLSRVEQYF
.	TRBJ2-2	TRBV9	.	TGTGCCAGCAGCCTGCCGCCAGGCTACACCGGGGAGCTGTTTTTT	CASSLPPGYTGELFF
.	TRBJ1-3	TRBV10-3	medium-sized	TGTGCCATTACAGCTAAATCTGGAAACACCATATATTTT	CAITAKSGNTIYF
.	TRBJ2-5	TRBV4-2	few	TGTGCCAGCAGCCAAGATCCGAGGGAGGAGACCCAGTACTTC	CASSQDPREETQYF
.	TRBJ2-5	TRBV7-9	.	TGTGCCAGCAGCAACCTAATCCCTTACCCCGAGACCCAGTACTTC	CASSNLIPYPETQYF
TRBD2	TRBJ2-7	TRBV5-1	.	TGCGCCAGCAGCCGGACTAGCGGGGGGGTTTTTAACGAGCAGTACTTC	CASSRTSGGVFNEQYF
.	TRBJ1-6	TRBV4-1	few	TGCGCCAGCAGCCAAGAACTGTGGGGGCAGGGTTCACCCCTCCACTTT	CASSQELWGQGSPLHF
.	TRBJ2-7	TRBV21-1	.	TGTGCCAGCAGCGACAGCGGGGGGTACTCCTACGAGCAGTACTTC	CASSDSGGYSYEQYF
.	TRBJ1-2	TRBV2	few	TGTGCCAGCACTGATATCCGGACAGCCAACTATGGCTACACCTTC	CASTDIRTANYGYTF
TRBD1	TRBJ2-5	TRBV11-2	.	TGTGCCAGCAGCTTAGATCGAGGACAGGGGTTTGGAGAGACCCAGTACTTC	CASSLDRGQGFGETQYF
TRBD2	TRBJ2-1	TRBV10-1	.	TGCGCCAGCAGTGAGTTTAGCGGGCCCTACAATGAGCAGTTCTTC	CASSEFSGPYNEQFF
TRBD2	TRBJ2-7	TRBV15	.	TGTGCCACCAGCAGCGGTAGCGGGGGCTCCTACGAGCAGTACTTC	CATSSGSGGSYEQYF
.	TRBJ2-5	TRBV7-6	.	TGTGCCAGCAGCCTCCCTCGTGGGCCTCAAGAGACCCAGTACTTC	CASSLPRGPQETQYF
TRBD2	TRBJ2-1	TRBV27	few	TGTGCCACTAAGAGCGGGGGATTATACAATGAGCAGTTCTTC	CATKSGGLYNEQFF
.	TRBJ1-5	TRBV21-1	few	TGTGCCAGCAGCAAACTCAGGGTACCGTATAGCAATCAGCCCCAGCATTTT	CASSKLRVPYSNQPQHF
TRBD2	TRBJ2-7	TRBV7-9	.	TGTGCCAGCAGCTGGGGGGACTACGCGGAGCAGTACTTC	CASSWGDYAEQYF
.	TRBJ1-1	TRBV7-9	medium-sized	TGTGCCAGCAGCTTCGAGTTCTTAACTGAAGCTTTCTTT	CASSFEFLTEAFF
TRBD1	TRBJ2-7	TRBV30	once	TGTGCCCGAGGGACAGACTATGTCCACGAGCAGTACTTC	CARGTDYVHEQYF
.	TRBJ1-6	TRBV11-2	few	TGTGCCAGCAGCTTAGGGACAACTCAGGATTCACCCCTCCACTTT	CASSLGTTQDSPLHF
.	TRBJ2-7	TRBV27	.	TGTGCCAGCAGTTTATTAGGGGGATACGAGCAGTACTTC	CASSLLGGYEQYF
.	TRBJ2-1	TRBV6-6	.	TGTGCCAGCAGTTACCTTGAGAATGAGCAGTTCTTC	CASSYLENEQFF
TRBD2	TRBJ2-7	TRBV9	.	TGTGCCAGCAGCGTGGGAGGGGTTTCCTACGAGCAGTACTTC	CASSVGGVSYEQYF
TRBD2	TRBJ2-7	TRBV28	.	TGTGCCAGCAGTTTACCCACCAGCGGGGCCTACGAGCAGTACTTC	CASSLPTSGAYEQYF
TRBD1	TRBJ1-5	TRBV6-5	.	TGTGCCAGCAGTAAAGGGACAGGGGAACAGCCCCAGCATTTT	CASSKGTGEQPQHF